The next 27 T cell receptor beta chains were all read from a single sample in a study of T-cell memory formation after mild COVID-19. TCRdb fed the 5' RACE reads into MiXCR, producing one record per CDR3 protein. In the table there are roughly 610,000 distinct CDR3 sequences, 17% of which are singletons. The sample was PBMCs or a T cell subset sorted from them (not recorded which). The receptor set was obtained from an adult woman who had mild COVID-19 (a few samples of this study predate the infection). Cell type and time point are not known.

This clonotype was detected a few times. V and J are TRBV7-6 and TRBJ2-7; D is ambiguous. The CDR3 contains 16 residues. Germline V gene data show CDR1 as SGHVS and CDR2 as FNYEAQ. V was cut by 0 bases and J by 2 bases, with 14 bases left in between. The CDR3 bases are TGTGCCAGCAGCTTAGCGCAGGAACTGGGGACCTACGAGCAGTACTTC. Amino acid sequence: CASSLAQELGTYEQYF.

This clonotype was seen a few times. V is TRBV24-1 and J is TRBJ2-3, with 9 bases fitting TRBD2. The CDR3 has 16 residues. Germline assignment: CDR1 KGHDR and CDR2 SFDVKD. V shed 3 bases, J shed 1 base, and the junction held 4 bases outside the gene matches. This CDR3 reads CATSDQWTSGTDTQYF. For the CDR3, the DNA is TGTGCCACCAGTGATCAGTGGACTAGCGGCACAGATACGCAGTATTTT.

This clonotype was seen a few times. CDR3 in amino acids: CASSYSQTNYGYTF. CDR3 DNA: TGTGCCAGCAGTTACTCACAGACTAACTATGGCTACACCTTC. The V and J genes are TRBV6-5 and TRBJ1-2, with D unresolved. CDR1 and CDR2 (germline): MNHEY, SVGAGI. This CDR3 region has 14 residues. Trimming removed 0 bases from V and 0 bases from J, with 5 bases in between.

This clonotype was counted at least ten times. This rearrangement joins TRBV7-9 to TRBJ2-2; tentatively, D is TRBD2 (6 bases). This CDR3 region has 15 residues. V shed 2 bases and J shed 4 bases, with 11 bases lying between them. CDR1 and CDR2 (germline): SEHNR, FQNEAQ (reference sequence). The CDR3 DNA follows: TGTGCCAGCAGCTTACGTGGCGGGATCACCGGGGAGCTGTTTTTT. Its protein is CASSLRGGITGELFF. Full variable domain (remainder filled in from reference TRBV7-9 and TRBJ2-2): DTGVSQNPRHKITKRGQNVTFRCDPISEHNRLYWYRQTLGQGPEFLTYFQNEAQLEKSRLLSDRFSAERPKGSFSTLEIQRTEQGDSAMYLCASSLRGGITGELFFGEGSRLTVL.

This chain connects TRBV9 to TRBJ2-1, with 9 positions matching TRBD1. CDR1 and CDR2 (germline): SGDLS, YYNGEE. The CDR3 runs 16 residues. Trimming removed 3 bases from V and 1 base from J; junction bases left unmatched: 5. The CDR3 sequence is CASSARDRVSYNEQFF. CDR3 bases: TGTGCCAGCAGCGCTAGGGACAGGGTTTCCTACAATGAGCAGTTCTTC.

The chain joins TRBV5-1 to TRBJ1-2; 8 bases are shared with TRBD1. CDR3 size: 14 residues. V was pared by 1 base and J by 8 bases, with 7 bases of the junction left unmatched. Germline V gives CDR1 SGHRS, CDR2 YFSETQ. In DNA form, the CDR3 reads TGCGCCAGCAGCTTGCCAGGGGGCGGAACGGGCTACACCTTC. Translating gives CASSLPGGGTGYTF.

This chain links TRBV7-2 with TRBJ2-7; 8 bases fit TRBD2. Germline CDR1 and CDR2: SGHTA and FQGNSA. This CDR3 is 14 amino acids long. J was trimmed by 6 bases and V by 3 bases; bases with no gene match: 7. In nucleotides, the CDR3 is TGTGCCAGCAGCTTTGTCAGCGGGGGTTCCGAGCAGTACTTC. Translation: CASSFVSGGSEQYF.

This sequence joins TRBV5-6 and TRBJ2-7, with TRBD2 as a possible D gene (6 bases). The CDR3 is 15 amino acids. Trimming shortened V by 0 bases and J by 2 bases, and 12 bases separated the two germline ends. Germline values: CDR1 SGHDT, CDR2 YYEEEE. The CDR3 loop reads CASSLVAGLPYEQYF. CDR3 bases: TGTGCCAGCAGCTTGGTGGCGGGGCTACCCTACGAGCAGTACTTC. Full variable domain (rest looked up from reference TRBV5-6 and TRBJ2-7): DAGVTQSPTHLIKTRGQQVTLRCSPKSGHDTVSWYQQALGQGPQFIFQYYEEEERQRGNFPDRFSGHQFPNYSSELNVNALLLGDSALYLCASSLVAGLPYEQYFGPGTRLTVT.

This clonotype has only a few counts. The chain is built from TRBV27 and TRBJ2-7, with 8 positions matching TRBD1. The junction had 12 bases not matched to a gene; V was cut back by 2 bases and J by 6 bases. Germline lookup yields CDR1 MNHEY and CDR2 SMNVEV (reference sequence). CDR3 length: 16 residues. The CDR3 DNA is TGTGCCAGCAGTTTAGCCGGGACAGGAGGAGTAGGCGAGCAGTACTTC. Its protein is CASSLAGTGGVGEQYF.

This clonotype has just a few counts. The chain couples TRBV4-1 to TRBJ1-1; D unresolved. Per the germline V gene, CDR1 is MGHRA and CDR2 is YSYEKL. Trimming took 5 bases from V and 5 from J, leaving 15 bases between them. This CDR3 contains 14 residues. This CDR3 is CASSTPWAGTEAFF. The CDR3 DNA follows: TGCGCCAGCAGCACACCGTGGGCGGGTACTGAAGCTTTCTTT.

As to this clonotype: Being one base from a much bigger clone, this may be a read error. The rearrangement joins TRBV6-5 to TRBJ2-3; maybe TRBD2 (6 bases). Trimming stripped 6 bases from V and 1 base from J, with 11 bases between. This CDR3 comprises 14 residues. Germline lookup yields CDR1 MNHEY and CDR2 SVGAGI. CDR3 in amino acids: CASSQAGRTDTQYF. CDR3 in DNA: TGTGCCAGCAGCCAAGCGGGCCGCACAGATACGCAGTATTTT.

The CDR3 loop is CAISDSSGASLFTYEQYF. The CDR3 DNA is TGTGCCATCAGTGATAGTAGCGGGGCTTCTCTATTTACCTACGAGCAGTACTTC. The chain is built from TRBV10-3 and TRBJ2-7, with TRBD2 identical over 8 bases. The CDR3 consists of 18 residues. Germline-derived CDR1 and CDR2 are ENHRY and SYGVKD. Losses at the gene ends were 3 bases for V and 2 bases for J; bases not matched to a gene: 15.

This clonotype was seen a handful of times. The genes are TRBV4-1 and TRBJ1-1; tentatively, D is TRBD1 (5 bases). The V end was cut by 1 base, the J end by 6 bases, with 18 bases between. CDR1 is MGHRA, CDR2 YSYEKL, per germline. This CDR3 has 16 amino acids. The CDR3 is CASSQVVASPGPEAFF. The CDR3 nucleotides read TGCGCCAGCAGCCAAGTTGTCGCATCTCCGGGGCCTGAAGCTTTCTTT.

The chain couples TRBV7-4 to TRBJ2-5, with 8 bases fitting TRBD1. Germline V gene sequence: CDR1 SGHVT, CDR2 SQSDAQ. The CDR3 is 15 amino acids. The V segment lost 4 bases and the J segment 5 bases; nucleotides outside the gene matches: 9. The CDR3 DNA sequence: TGTGCCAGCAGCTCCGGGACAGGTTGTGGGGAGACCCAGTACTTC. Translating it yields CASSSGTGCGETQYF.

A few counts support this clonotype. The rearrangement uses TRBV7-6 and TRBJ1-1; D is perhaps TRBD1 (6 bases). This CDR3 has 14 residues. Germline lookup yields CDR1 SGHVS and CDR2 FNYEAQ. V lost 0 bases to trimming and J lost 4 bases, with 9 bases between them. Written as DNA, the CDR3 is TGTGCCAGCAGCTTAGCGGGCAGGGGCACTGAAGCTTTCTTT. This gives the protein CASSLAGRGTEAFF.

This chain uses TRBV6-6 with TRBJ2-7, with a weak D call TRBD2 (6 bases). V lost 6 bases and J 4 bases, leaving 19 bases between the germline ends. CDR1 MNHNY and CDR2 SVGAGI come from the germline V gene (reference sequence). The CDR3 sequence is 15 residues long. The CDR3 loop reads CASRRVRDGHYEQYF. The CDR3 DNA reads TGTGCCAGCAGGAGAGTGCGGGACGGACATTACGAGCAGTACTTC.

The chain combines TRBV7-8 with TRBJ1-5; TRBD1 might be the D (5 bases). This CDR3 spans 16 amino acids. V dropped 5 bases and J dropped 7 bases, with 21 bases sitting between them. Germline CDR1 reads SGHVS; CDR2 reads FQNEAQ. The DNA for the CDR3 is TGTGCCAGCAGCCGGGAGAGGTGGGGGACTAGGCAGCCCCAGCATTTT. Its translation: CASSRERWGTRQPQHF.

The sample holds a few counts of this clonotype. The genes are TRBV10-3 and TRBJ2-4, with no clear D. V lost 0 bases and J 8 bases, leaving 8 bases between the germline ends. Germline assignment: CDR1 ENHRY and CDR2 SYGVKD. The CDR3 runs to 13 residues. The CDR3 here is CAISESGRDIQYF. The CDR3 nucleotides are TGTGCCATCAGTGAGTCCGGGCGTGACATTCAGTACTTC.

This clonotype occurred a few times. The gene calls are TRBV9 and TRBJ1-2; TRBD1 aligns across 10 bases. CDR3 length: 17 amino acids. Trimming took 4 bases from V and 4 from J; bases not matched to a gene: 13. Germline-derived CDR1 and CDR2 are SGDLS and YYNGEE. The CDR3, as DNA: TGTGCCAGCAGCCAAAATCTGGGACAGGGGCGGTTCTATGGCTACACCTTC. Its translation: CASSQNLGQGRFYGYTF. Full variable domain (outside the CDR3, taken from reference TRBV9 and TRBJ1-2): DSGVTQTPKHLITATGQRVTLRCSPRSGDLSVYWYQQSLDQGLQFLIQYYNGEERAKGNILERFSAQQFPDLHSELNLSSLELGDSALYFCASSQNLGQGRFYGYTFGSGTRLTVV.

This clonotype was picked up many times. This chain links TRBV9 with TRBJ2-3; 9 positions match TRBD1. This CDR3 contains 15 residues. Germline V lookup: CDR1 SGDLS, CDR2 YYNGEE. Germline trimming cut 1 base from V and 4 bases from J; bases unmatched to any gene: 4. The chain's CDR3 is CASSVWTGEPDTQYF. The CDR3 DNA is TGTGCCAGCAGCGTATGGACAGGGGAGCCAGATACGCAGTATTTT.

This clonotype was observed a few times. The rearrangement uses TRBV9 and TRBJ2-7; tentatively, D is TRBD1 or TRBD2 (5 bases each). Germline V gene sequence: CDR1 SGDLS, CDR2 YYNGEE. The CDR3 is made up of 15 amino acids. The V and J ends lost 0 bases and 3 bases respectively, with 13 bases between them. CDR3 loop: CASSVEGTGNYEQYF. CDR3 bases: TGTGCCAGCAGCGTAGAGGGGACGGGGAACTACGAGCAGTACTTC.

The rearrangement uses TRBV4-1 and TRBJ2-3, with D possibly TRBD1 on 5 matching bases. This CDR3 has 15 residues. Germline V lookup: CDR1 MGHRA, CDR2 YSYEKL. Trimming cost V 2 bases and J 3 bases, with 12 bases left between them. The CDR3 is CASSQQGSWTDTQYF. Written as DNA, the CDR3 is TGCGCCAGCAGCCAACAGGGTAGTTGGACAGATACGCAGTATTTT.

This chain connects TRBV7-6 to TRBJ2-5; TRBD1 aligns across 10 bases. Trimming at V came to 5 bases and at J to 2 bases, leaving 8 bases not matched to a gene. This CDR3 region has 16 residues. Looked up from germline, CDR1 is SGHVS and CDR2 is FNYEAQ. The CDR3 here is CASSQDRGPVQETQYF. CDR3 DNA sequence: TGTGCCAGCAGCCAAGACAGGGGGCCGGTACAAGAGACCCAGTACTTC. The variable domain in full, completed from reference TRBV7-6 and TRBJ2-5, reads GAGVSQSPRYKVTKRGQDVALRCDPISGHVSLYWYRQALGQGPEFLTYFNYEAQQDKSGLPNDRFSAERPEGSISTLTIQRTEQRDSAMYRCASSQDRGPVQETQYFGPGTRLLVL.

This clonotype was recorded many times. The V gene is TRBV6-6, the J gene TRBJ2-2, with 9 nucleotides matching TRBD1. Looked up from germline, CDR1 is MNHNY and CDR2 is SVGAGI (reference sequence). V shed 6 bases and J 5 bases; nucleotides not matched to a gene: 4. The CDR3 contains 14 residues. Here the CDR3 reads CASRGTGRTGELFF. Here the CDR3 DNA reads TGTGCCAGCAGGGGGACAGGGCGGACCGGGGAGCTGTTTTTT.

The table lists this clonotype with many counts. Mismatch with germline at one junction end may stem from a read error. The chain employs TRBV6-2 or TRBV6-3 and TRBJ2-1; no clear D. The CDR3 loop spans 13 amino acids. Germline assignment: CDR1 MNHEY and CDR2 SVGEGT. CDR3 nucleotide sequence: TGTGCTAGCAGCTCCGAGTCCTACAATGAGCAGTTCTTC. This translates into CASSSESYNEQFF.

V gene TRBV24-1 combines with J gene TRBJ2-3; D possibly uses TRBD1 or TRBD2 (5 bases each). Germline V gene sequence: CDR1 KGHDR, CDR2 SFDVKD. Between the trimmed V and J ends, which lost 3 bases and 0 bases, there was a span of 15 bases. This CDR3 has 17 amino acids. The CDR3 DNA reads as TGTGCCACCAGTGATGGGGGTACGGTACGAAGCACAGATACGCAGTATTTT. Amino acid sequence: CATSDGGTVRSTDTQYF.

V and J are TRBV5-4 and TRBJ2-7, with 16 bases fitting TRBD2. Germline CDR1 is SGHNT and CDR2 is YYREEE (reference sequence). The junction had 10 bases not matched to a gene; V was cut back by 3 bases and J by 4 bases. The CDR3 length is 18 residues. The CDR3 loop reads CASSYGGTSGGVPYEQYF. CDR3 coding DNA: TGTGCCAGCAGCTACGGCGGGACTAGCGGGGGGGTCCCGTACGAGCAGTACTTC.